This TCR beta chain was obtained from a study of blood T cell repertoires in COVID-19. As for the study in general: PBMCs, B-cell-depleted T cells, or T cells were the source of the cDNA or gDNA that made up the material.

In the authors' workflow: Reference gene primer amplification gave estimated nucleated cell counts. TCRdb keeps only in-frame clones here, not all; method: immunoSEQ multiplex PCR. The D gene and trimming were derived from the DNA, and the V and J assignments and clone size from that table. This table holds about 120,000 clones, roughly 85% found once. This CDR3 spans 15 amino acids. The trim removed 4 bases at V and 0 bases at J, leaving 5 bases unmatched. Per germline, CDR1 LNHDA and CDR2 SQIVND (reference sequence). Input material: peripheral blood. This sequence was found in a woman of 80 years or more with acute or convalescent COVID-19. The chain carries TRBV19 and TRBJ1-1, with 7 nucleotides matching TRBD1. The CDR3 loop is CASSTNRGMNTEAFF. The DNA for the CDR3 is TGTGCCAGTAGTACAAACAGGGGAATGAACACTGAAGCTTTCTTT.